The present T cell receptor (beta chain) was sequenced within a study of beta chain features in type 1 diabetes. Reverse transcribing all isolated RNA meant expressed TCRB transcripts were sequenced. TCRdb keeps only in-frame clones here, not all; method: immunoSEQ multiplex PCR. The sample has about 300,000 clones; around 7.3% are singletons. After removal of 3 bases from V and 0 bases from J, the junction contained 5 bases not matched to a gene. There are 16 residues in the CDR3. Germline values: CDR1 KGHSH, CDR2 LQKENI. The sample comprised central memory CD4+ T cells from blood. This sequence joins TRBV18 and TRBJ1-5, with 7 bases that match TRBD1. The source is a woman aged 18-30 years in good health. The CDR3 loop reads CASSPRTGHSNQPQHF. CDR3 nucleotide sequence: TGTGCCAGCTCACCGCGGACAGGTCATAGCAATCAGCCCCAGCATTTT.